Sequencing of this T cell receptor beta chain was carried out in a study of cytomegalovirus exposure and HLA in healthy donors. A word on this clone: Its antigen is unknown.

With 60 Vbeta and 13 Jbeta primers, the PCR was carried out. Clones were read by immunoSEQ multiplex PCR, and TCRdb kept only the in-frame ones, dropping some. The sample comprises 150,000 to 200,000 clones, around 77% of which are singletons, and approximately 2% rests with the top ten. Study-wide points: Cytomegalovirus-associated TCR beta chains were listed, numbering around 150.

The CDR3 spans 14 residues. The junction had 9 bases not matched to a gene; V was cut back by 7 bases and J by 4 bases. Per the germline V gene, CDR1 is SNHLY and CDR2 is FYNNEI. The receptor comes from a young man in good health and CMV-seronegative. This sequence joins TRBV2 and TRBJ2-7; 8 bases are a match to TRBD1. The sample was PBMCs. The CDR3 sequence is CASISPGQVYEQYF. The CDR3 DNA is TGTGCCAGCATCAGTCCGGGACAGGTATACGAGCAGTACTTC.